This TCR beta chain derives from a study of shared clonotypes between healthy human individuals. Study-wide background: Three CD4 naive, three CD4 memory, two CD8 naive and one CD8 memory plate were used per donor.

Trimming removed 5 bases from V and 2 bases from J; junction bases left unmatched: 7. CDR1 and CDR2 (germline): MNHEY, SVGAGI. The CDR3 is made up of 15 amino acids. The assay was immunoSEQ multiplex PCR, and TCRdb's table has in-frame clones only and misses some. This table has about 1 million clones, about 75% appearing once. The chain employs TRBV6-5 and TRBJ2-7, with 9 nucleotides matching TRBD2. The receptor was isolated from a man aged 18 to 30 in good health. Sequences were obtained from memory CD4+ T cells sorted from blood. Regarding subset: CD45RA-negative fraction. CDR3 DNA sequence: TGTGCCAGCAGTCCTAGCGGGACCAGAACCTACGAGCAGTACTTC. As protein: CASSPSGTRTYEQYF.